The 5 T cell receptor beta chains below were found in one sample sequenced in a study of cytomegalovirus exposure and HLA in healthy donors. The PCR employed 60 Vbeta primers together with 13 Jbeta primers. Only in-frame clones appear in the TCRdb table, and some are missing; sequencing was by immunoSEQ multiplex PCR. The sample records around 190,000 clones, more than 70% being singletons. The sample comprised PBMCs. These receptor sequences come from a man under 40 in good health and CMV-seropositive.

As DNA, the CDR3 is TGCGCCAGCAGGGCGGGGAACACTGAAGCTTTCTTT. Translation: CASRAGNTEAFF. The chain joins TRBV5-1 to TRBJ1-1; no reliable D call. The ends were cut back, 5 bases at V and 1 base at J, with 6 bases in the middle. CDR1 and CDR2 from the germline V gene are SGHRS and YFSETQ. CDR3 length: 12 residues.

The chain employs TRBV6-5 and TRBJ1-6; D possibly corresponds to TRBD1 (6 bases). V gave up 6 bases and J gave up 1 base, with 10 bases separating them. The CDR3 covers 15 residues. The V gene's germline CDR1 is MNHEY and CDR2 SVGAGI. Here the CDR3 reads CASREQGSYNSPLHF. CDR3 in DNA: TGTGCCAGCAGAGAACAGGGTTCCTATAATTCACCCCTCCACTTT.

The CDR3 nucleotides are TGTGCCTGGGGGGACCCTGGGACAGGGGTGGACGAGCAGTACTTC. Encoded protein: CAWGDPGTGVDEQYF. The rearrangement joins TRBV30 to TRBJ2-7; TRBD1 aligns across 10 bases. CDR3 length equals 15 residues. J was trimmed by 5 bases and V by 5 bases; bases with no gene match: 12. Germline CDR1 GTSNPN, CDR2 SVGIG (reference sequence). Full variable domain (outside the CDR3, taken from reference TRBV30 and TRBJ2-7): SQTIHQWPATLVQPVGSPLSLECTVEGTSNPNLYWYRQAAGRGLQLLFYSVGIGQISSEVPQNLSASRPQDRQFILSSKKLLLSDSGFYLCAWGDPGTGVDEQYFGPGTRLTVT.

This clone was counted only a few times. This chain joins TRBV2 and TRBJ1-3; 7 positions agree with TRBD1. The CDR3 loop spans 17 amino acids. Unmatched junction bases numbered 13, after V lost 3 bases and J lost 5 bases. Germline CDR1 reads SNHLY; CDR2 reads FYNNEI. The CDR3 DNA sequence: TGTGCCAGCAGTGACACCAATACCAGGGGGTTAAGAAACACCATATATTTT. It translates to CASSDTNTRGLRNTIYF.

J is TRBJ1-1 and V is TRBV7-9; D unresolved. CDR1 is SEHNR, CDR2 FQNEAQ, per germline (reference sequence). Trimming stripped 2 bases from V and 1 base from J, with 8 bases between. This CDR3 contains 14 residues. CDR3 DNA sequence: TGTGCCAGCAGCTTAAACGCAGGGAACACTGAAGCTTTCTTT. This gives the protein CASSLNAGNTEAFF.